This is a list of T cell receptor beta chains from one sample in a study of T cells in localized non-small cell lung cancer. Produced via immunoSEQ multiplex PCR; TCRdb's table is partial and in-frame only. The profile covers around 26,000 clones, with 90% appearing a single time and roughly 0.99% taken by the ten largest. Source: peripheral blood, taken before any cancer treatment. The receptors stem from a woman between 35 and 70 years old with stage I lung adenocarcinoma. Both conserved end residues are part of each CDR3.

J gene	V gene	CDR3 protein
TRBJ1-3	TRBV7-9	CASSDRANPIGSGNTIYF
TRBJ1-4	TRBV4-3	CASSPYPGTGGRDEKLFF
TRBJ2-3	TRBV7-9	CASSLVDSTDTQYF
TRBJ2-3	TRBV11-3	CASSRRTSGGPSDTQYF
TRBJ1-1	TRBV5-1	CASSWEYPSWAFF
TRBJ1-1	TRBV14	CASSLGTGWDTEAFF
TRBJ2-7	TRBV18	CASSPLSSGGHYEQYF
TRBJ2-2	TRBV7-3	CASSFSGSNTGELFF
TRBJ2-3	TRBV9	CASSVGSGGNTDTQYF
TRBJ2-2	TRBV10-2	CASSESRDRNTGELFF
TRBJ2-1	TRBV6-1	CAASGYNEQFF
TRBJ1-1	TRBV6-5	CASRRENTEAFF
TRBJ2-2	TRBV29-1	CSVEAGNTGELFF
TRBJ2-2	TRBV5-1	CASSLLDGRGAGELFF
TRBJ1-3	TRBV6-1	CASTTISGNTIYF